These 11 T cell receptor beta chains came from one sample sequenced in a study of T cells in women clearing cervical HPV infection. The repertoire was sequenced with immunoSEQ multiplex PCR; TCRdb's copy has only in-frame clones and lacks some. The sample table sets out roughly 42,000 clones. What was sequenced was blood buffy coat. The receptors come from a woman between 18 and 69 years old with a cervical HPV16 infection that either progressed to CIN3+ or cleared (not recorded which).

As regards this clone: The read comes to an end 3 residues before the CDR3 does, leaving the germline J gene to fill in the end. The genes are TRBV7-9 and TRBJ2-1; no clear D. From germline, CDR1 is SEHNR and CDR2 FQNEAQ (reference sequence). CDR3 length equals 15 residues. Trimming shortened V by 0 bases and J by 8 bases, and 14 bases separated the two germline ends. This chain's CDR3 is CASSLAHSRLDEQFF. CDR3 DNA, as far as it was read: TGTGCCAGCAGCTTAGCCCATAGCCGTCTAGATGAG.

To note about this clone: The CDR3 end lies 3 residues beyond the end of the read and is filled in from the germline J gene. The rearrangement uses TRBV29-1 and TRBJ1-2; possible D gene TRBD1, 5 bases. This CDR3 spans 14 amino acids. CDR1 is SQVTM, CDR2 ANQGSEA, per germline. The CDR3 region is CSVPPGLFTDTYTF. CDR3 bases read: TGCAGCGTCCCCCCGGGACTATTCACAGATACC. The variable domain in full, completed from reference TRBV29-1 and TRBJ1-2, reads SAVISQKPSRDICQRGTSLTIQCQVDSQVTMMFWYRQQPGQSLTLIATANQGSEATYESGFVIDKFPISRPNLTFSTLTVSNMSPEDSSIYLCSVPPGLFTDTYTFGSGTRLTVV.

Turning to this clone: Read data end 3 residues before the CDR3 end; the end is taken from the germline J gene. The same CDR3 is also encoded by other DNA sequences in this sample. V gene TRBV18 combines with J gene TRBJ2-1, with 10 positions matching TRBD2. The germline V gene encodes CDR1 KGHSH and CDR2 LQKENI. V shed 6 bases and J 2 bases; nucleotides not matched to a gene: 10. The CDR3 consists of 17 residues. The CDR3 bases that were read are TGTGCCAGCTCCCCCCCTAGGACTAGCGGAACCTACAATGAG. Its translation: CASSPPRTSGTYNE. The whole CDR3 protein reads CASSPPRTSGTYNEQFF.

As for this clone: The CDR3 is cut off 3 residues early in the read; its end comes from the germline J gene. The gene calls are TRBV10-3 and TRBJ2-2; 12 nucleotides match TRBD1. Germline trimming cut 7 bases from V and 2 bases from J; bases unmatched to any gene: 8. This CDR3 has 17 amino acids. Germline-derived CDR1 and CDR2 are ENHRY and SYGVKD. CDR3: CAIKAGQGARNTGELFF. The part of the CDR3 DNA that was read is TGTGCCATCAAAGCGGGACAGGGGGCAAGAAACACCGGGGAG.

CDR3 DNA, as far as it was read: TGTGCCACATCCGGGACTAGCTCCTACGAG. Protein product: CATSGTSSYE. The full CDR3 protein reads CATSGTSSYEQYF. The chain carries TRBV19 and TRBJ2-7; TRBD2 aligns across 8 bases. The read comes to an end 3 residues before the CDR3 does, leaving the germline J gene to fill in the end. Losses at the gene ends were 10 bases for V and 0 bases for J; bases not matched to a gene: 5. Germline V gives CDR1 LNHDA, CDR2 SQIVND (reference sequence). The CDR3 has 13 residues.

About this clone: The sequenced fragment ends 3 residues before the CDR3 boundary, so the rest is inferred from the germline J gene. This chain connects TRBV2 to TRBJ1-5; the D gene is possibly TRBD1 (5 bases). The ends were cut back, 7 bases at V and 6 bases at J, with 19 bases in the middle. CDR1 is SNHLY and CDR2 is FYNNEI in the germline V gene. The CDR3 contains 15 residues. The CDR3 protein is CASNQGYGGTQPQHF. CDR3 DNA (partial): TGTGCCAGCAATCAGGGCTACGGGGGAACTCAGCCC.

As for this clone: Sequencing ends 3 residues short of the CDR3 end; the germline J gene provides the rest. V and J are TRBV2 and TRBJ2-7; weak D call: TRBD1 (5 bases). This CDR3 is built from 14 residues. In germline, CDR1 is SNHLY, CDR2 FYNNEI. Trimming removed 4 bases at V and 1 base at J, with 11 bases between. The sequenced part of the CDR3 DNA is TGTGCCAGCAGTGCAGAGCACAGGTCCTACGAG. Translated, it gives CASSAEHRSYE. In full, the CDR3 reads CASSAEHRSYEQYF. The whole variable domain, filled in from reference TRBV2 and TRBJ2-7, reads EPEVTQTPSHQVTQMGQEVILRCVPISNHLYFYWYRQILGQKVEFLVSFYNNEISEKSEIFDDQFSVERPDGSNFTLKIRSTKLEDSAMYFCASSAEHRSYEQYFGPGTRLTVT.

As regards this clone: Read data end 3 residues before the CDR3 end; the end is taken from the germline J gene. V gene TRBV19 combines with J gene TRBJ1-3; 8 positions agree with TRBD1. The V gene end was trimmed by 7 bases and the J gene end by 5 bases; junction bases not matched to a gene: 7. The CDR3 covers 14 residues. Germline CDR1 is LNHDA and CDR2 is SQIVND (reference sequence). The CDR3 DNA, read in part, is TGTGCCAGTAACCCGGGACAGGCCCGAAACACC. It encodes CASNPGQARNT. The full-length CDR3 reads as CASNPGQARNTIYF.

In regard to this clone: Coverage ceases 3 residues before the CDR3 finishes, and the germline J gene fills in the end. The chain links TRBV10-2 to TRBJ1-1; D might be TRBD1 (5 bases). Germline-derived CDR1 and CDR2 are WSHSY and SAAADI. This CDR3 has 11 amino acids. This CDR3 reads CASKAGQKAFF. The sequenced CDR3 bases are TGCGCCAGCAAGGCAGGGCAGAAA.

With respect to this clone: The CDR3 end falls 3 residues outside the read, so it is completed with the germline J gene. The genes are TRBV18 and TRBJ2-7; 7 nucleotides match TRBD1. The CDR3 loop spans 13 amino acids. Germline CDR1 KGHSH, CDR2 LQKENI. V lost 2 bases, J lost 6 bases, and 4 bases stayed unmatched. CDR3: CASSPGAGGEQYF. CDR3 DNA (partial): TGTGCCAGCTCACCAGGGGCAGGGGGCGAG.

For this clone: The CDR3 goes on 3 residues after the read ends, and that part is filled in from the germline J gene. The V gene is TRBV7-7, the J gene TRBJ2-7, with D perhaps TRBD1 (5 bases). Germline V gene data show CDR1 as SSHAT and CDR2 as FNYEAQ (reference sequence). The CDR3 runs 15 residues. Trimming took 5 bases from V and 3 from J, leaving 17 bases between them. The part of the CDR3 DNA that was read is TGTGCCAGCAGCCGCGACGTTGACAGAAACTACGAG. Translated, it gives CASSRDVDRNYE. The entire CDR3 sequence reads CASSRDVDRNYEQYF.